The clone carrying this T cell receptor (beta chain) was seen many times. No antigen is known for it. Library construction for TCR beta used iRepertoire HTBI primers and Arm-PCR of CDR3 regions. MiXCR was run by TCRdb on the multiplex PCR reads, yielding one entry per CDR3 protein. The sample has approximately 300,000 distinct CDR3 sequences; 15% to 20% are singletons. Trimming stripped 3 bases from V and 0 bases from J, with 12 bases between. CDR1 is LNHDA and CDR2 is SQIVND in the germline V gene (reference sequence). CDR3 length: 15 residues. Regarding time point: newly diagnosed GD, antithyroid drugs for less than 3 months. There was RNA extracted from PBMCs, and the TCR library was made from it. The data derive from a study of regulatory T cells in long-lasting Graves disease. Background on the study: For under 3 months, newly diagnosed Graves' patients had been taking antithyroid drugs. Study results and caveats: The study found lower TCR diversity in persistent Graves' patients than in newly diagnosed ones. Authors noted too few samples as a limitation. Among samples with persistent disease, TRBV28, TRBJ1-2 and TRBJ2-5 were favored.

Sequencing was performed on peripheral blood mononuclear cells (PBMCs), taken at new diagnosis, from a patient treated with antithyroid drugs. The rearrangement joins TRBV19 to TRBJ2-7; possible D gene TRBD1, 5 bases. This receptor was identified in a female donor with Graves disease. CDR3 sequence reads: CASSMGTGSSYEQYF. The DNA for the CDR3 is TGTGCCAGTAGTATGGGAACAGGTAGCTCCTACGAGCAGTACTTC.